These 14 T cell receptor beta chains came from one sample sequenced in a study of shared T cell receptors in the human thymus. Generated by immunoSEQ multiplex PCR, the TCRdb table keeps only in-frame clones and is missing some. The repertoire holds some 760,000 clones, with approximately 85% as singletons. The same specimen was also included in a second study, on human thymus T cells.

What was sequenced was thymocytes. These receptors came from a girl less than two years old with a congenital heart defect.

V usage is TRBV5-1 and J usage is TRBJ1-1; D unclear. Trimming left V 2 bases short and J 5 bases short, with 7 bases between. Germline assignment: CDR1 SGHRS and CDR2 YFSETQ. This CDR3 has 12 amino acids. CDR3: CASSFGETEAFF. The DNA of the CDR3 is TGCGCCAGCAGCTTTGGAGAGACTGAAGCTTTCTTT.

This rearrangement joins TRBV6-1 to TRBJ2-7, with a possible D match to TRBD2 (6 bases). Trimming pared 2 bases from V and 0 bases from J, leaving 20 bases between. The CDR3 has 18 amino acids. Germline CDR1 reads MNHNS; CDR2 reads SASEGT. In DNA form, the CDR3 reads TGTGCCAGCAGTGAATTGACCATGGGGGGTAGGAGCTCCTACGAGCAGTACTTC. Its protein product is CASSELTMGGRSSYEQYF.

This chain joins TRBV7-9 and TRBJ2-7; 9 bases are a match to TRBD1. CDR1 is SEHNR and CDR2 is FQNEAQ in the germline V gene (reference sequence). There are 17 residues in the CDR3. The ends lost 3 bases at V and 4 bases at J; junction bases unmatched: 13. CDR3 amino acids: CASSFGGGQGNPYEQYF. DNA for the CDR3: TGTGCCAGCAGCTTTGGGGGGGGACAGGGTAACCCATACGAGCAGTACTTC.

This rearrangement joins TRBV28 to TRBJ1-3; no definite D call. Trimming shortened V by 7 bases and J by 5 bases, and 9 bases separated the two germline ends. Germline V lookup: CDR1 MDHEN, CDR2 SYDVKM. The CDR3 covers 12 residues. Here the CDR3 DNA reads TGTGCCAGCACCTCTGAGAGAAACACCATATATTTT. Its protein product is CASTSERNTIYF.

The chain couples TRBV27 to TRBJ1-1; D perhaps matches TRBD1 (6 bases). The V gene lost 2 bases and the J gene lost 1 base, with 23 bases spanning the gap. Germline V gene lookup returns CDR1 MNHEY and CDR2 SMNVEV (reference sequence). The CDR3 is made up of 19 amino acids. This CDR3 reads CASSLIGTLTGMENTEAFF. CDR3 in DNA: TGTGCCAGCAGTTTAATTGGGACCTTGACAGGAATGGAGAACACTGAAGCTTTCTTT.

This clone was picked up one time. The genes are TRBV7-9 and TRBJ1-1, with a tentative D call TRBD1 (6 bases). This CDR3 contains 13 residues. Germline CDR1 reads SEHNR; CDR2 reads FQNEAQ (reference sequence). Trimming removed 5 bases from V and 4 bases from J, with 11 bases in between. CDR3 sequence reads: CASSRRGFTEAFF. In nucleotides, the CDR3 is TGTGCCAGCAGCCGAAGGGGGTTCACTGAAGCTTTCTTT.

V is TRBV15 and J is TRBJ2-3, with 8 bases fitting TRBD2. The CDR3 loop spans 15 amino acids. J was trimmed by 2 bases and V by 5 bases; bases with no gene match: 6. Per germline, CDR1 LNHNV and CDR2 YYDKDF (reference sequence). The CDR3: CATSAQRGHTDTQYF. Written as DNA, the CDR3 is TGTGCCACCAGCGCACAGCGGGGGCACACAGATACGCAGTATTTT.

V gene TRBV7-9 combines with J gene TRBJ2-7, with D uncertain. The V and J ends lost 1 base and 1 base respectively, with 8 bases between them. The CDR3 is made up of 14 amino acids. Germline CDR1 reads SEHNR; CDR2 reads FQNEAQ (reference sequence). The CDR3 DNA reads as TGTGCCAGCAGCTTAGACAGTGATTCCTACGAGCAGTACTTC. Protein sequence: CASSLDSDSYEQYF.

This sequence joins TRBV5-1 and TRBJ2-2; possibly TRBD2 for D (7 bases). Germline V gene data show CDR1 as SGHRS and CDR2 as YFSETQ. V lost 4 bases, J lost 0 bases, and 16 bases lay in between. This CDR3 contains 17 residues. CDR3 DNA: TGCGCCAGCAGCCCCCGGCGGGGGACATCGAACACCGGGGAGCTGTTTTTT. Translation: CASSPRRGTSNTGELFF.

The CDR3 coding sequence is TGCGCCAGCAGCTTGTACAGGGGTCCCTTCGAGCAGTACTTC. This codes for CASSLYRGPFEQYF. The chain recombines TRBV5-1 with TRBJ2-7; 7 bases are a match to TRBD1. Germline V gene data show CDR1 as SGHRS and CDR2 as YFSETQ. The CDR3 length is 14 residues. J lost 6 bases, V lost 1 base, and 7 bases had no gene match.

The chain is built from TRBV4-1 and TRBJ1-1; perhaps TRBD1 as D (5 bases). V gave up 2 bases and J gave up 4 bases, with 11 bases separating them. From germline, CDR1 is MGHRA and CDR2 YSYEKL. The CDR3 length is 14 residues. CDR3 DNA: TGCGCCAGCAGCCAAAGGGGCTGGGGCACTGAAGCTTTCTTT. Its translation is CASSQRGWGTEAFF.

This clone was found once. The V gene is TRBV28, the J gene TRBJ1-2; weak D call: TRBD1 (5 bases). Germline V gene lookup returns CDR1 MDHEN and CDR2 SYDVKM. CDR3 size: 15 residues. Trimming left V 6 bases short and J 2 bases short, with 16 bases between. The CDR3 loop is CASSGPWGGNYGYTF. The CDR3 DNA reads as TGTGCCAGCAGCGGCCCTTGGGGGGGAAACTATGGCTACACCTTC.

The gene calls are TRBV28 and TRBJ1-1; tentatively, D is TRBD1 (5 bases). The CDR3 covers 13 residues. The germline V and J ends were trimmed by 6 bases and 1 base, with 9 bases remaining between them. The germline gives CDR1 MDHEN, CDR2 SYDVKM. CDR3 bases: TGTGCCAGCAGAGGGGAGGGGAACACTGAAGCTTTCTTT. Its translation is CASRGEGNTEAFF.

This rearrangement joins TRBV5-8 to TRBJ1-5, with TRBD1 matching over 8 bases. The CDR3 totals 16 residues. CDR1 and CDR2 (germline): SGHTS, YDEGEE. Trimming at V came to 0 bases and at J to 2 bases, leaving 4 bases not matched to a gene. CDR3 region: CASSLDVTGGNQPQHF. CDR3 sequence (DNA): TGTGCCAGCAGCTTGGATGTGACAGGGGGCAATCAGCCCCAGCATTTT.